This T cell receptor delta chain was identified in a study of γδ T cells in repeated Plasmodium falciparum infection. TCRdb repeated clone calling on the multiplex PCR reads with CATT. The data hold 70,000 to 95,000 delta-chain clones, with roughly 1.4% observed a single time. V lost 3 bases to trimming and J lost 0 bases, with 23 bases between them. Germline assignment: CDR1 TSWWSYY and CDR2 QGS. The CDR3 totals 19 residues. This clone occurred a few times. TCRdb has a much larger clone's protein, which differs at residue 5 from the translation of this DNA, likely because of a read error; what is shown is the protein translated from the DNA. Gammadelta T cells were flow-sorted from PBMC into Vgamma9/Vdelta2+ and Vdelta2-negative populations for bulk analysis.

The sequencing input was gamma-delta T cells from blood. The rearrangement joins TRDV1 to TRDJ1; D is perhaps TRDD3 (6 bases). This TCR came from a pool of human donors (malaria-infected and uninfected, not separated). Here the CDR3 reads CALGDPGVPHYPNTDKLIF. CDR3 in DNA: TGTGCTCTTGGGGACCCTGGGGTTCCCCACTACCCTAACACCGATAAACTCATCTTT.